This TCR beta chain was sequenced for a study of identical twins. CDR1 SGHKS and CDR2 YYEKEE come from the germline V gene (reference sequence). This CDR3 is 15 amino acids long. Trimming stripped 4 bases from V and 5 bases from J, with 16 bases between. MiXCR was run by TCRdb on the 5' RACE reads, yielding one entry per CDR3 protein. This sample carries 400,000 to 550,000 distinct CDR3 sequences, approximately 22% of them seen once, and the ten largest clones take roughly 0.91%. The data also belong to a second study, concerning T cells expressing NK-cell markers.

This sequence was found in a woman younger than 35 in good health. Sequencing was performed on CD4+ T cells sorted from blood. J is TRBJ1-5 and V is TRBV5-5, with D possibly matching TRBD1 (5 bases). The CDR3 DNA follows: TGTGCCAGCAGCCGTTATGGGGCGGGGGATCAGCCCCAGCATTTT. Its translation: CASSRYGAGDQPQHF.